This entry concerns a single TCR beta chain. The data stem from a study of technical replicates of blood from several donors. The CDR3 totals 13 residues. Germline CDR1 and CDR2: MRHNA and SNTAGT. V lost 3 bases and J 4 bases, leaving 7 bases between the germline ends. Measured with immunoSEQ multiplex PCR; TCRdb has only the in-frame clones, and not every one. Altogether about 57,000 clones are present, roughly 86% being singletons, with the ten largest covering approximately 4.9%. Material for sequencing was PBMCs. This receptor was identified in a human donor in good health. Some clones in this sample may be carry-over from other donors' samples. J is TRBJ1-5 and V is TRBV6-4; D not resolved. The CDR3 coding sequence is TGTGCCAGCAGTGAGGTGGAGAATCAGCCCCAGCATTTT. Its translation is CASSEVENQPQHF.